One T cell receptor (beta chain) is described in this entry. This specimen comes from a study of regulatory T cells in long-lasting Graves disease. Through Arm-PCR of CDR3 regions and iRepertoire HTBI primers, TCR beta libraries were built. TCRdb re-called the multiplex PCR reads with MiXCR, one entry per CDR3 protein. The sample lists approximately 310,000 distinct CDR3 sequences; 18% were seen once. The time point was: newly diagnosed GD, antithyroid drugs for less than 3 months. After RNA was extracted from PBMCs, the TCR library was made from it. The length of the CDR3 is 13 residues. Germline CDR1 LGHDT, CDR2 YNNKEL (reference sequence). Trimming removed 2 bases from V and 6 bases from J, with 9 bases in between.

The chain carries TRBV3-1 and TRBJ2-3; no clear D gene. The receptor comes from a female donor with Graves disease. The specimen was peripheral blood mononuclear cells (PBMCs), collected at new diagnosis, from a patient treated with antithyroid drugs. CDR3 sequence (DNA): TGTGCCAGCAGCCAATTTGTTGGGGATACGCAGTATTTT. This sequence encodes CASSQFVGDTQYF.